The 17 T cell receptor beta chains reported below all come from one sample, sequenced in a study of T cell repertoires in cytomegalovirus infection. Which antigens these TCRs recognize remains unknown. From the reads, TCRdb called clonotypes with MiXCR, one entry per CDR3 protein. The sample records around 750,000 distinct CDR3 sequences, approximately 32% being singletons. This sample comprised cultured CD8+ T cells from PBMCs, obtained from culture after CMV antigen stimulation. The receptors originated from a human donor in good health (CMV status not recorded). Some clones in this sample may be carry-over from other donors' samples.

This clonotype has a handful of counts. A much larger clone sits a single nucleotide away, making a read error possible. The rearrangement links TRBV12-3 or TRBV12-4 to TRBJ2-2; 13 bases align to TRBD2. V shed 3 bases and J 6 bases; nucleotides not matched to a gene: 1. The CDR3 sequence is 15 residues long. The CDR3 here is CASSFTSGGAGELFF. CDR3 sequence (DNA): TGTGCCAGCAGTTTTACTAGCGGGGGGGCCGGGGAGCTGTTTTTT.

The DNA for the CDR3 is TGCGCCAGCAGCCAAGAGGTTGTGGTCGGGGATACGCAGTATTTT. Translating gives CASSQEVVVGDTQYF. V gene TRBV4-1 combines with J gene TRBJ2-3; no clear D. The CDR3 is 15 residues long. The V gene's germline CDR1 is MGHRA and CDR2 YSYEKL. The ends were cut back, 0 bases at V and 6 bases at J, with 13 bases in the middle.

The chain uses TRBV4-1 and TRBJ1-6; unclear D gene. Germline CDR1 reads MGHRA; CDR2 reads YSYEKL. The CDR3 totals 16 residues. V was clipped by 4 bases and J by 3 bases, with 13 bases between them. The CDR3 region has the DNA TGCGCCAGCAGCCCCCAAATGGAGCTCTATAATTCACCCCTCCACTTT. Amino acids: CASSPQMELYNSPLHF.

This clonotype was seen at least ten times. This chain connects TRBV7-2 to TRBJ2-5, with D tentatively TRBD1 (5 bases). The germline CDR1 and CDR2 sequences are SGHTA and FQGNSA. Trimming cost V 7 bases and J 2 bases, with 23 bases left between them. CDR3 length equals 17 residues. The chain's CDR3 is CASNQLTGFYPQETQYF. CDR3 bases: TGTGCCAGCAACCAACTAACAGGATTTTACCCTCAAGAGACCCAGTACTTC.

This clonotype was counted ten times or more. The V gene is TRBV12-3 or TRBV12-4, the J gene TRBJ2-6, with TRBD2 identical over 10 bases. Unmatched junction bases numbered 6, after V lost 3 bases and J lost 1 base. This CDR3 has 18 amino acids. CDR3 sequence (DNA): TGTGCCAGCAGTTTCGTCCTAGCGGGGGCTTCTGGGGCCAACGTCCTGACTTTC. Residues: CASSFVLAGASGANVLTF.

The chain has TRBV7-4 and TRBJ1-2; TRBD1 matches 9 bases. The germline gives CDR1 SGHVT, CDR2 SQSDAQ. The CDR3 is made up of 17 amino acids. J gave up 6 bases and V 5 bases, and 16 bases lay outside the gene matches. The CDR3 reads CASSLLGGQGVLDGYTF. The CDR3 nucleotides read TGTGCCAGCAGCCTGCTTGGGGGACAGGGTGTTTTGGATGGCTACACCTTC.

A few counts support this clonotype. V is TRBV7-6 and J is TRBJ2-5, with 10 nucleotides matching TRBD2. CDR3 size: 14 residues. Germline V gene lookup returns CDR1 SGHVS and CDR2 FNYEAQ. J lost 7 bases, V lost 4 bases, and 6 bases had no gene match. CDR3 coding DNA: TGTGCCAGCAGCTCTAGCGGGGGACTGGGGACCCAGTACTTC. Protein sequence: CASSSSGGLGTQYF.

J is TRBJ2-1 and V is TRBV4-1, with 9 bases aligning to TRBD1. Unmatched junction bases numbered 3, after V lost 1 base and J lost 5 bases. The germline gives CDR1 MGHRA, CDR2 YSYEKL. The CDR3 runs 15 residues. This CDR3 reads CASSQGHRGHNEQFF. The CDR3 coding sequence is TGCGCCAGCAGCCAAGGACACAGGGGGCACAATGAGCAGTTCTTC.

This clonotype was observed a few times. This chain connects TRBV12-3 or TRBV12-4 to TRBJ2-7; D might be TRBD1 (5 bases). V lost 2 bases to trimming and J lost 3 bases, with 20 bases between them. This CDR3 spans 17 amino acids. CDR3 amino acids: CASSLWAGYREDYEQYF. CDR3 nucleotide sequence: TGTGCCAGCAGTTTATGGGCAGGGTATCGCGAAGACTACGAGCAGTACTTC.

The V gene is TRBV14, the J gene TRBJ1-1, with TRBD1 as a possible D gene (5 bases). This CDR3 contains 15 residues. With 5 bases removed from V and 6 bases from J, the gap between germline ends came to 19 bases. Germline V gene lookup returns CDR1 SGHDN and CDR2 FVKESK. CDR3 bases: TGTGCCAGCAGCAAATTTCGGGGTGGGGGACCTGAAGCTTTCTTT. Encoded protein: CASSKFRGGGPEAFF.

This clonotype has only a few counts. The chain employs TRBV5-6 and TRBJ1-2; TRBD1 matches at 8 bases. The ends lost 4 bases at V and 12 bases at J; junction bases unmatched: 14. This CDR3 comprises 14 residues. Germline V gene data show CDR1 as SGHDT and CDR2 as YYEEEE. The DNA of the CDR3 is TGTGCCAGCAGCCTGGACAGGGTCGGATGGATCGACACCTTC. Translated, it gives CASSLDRVGWIDTF.

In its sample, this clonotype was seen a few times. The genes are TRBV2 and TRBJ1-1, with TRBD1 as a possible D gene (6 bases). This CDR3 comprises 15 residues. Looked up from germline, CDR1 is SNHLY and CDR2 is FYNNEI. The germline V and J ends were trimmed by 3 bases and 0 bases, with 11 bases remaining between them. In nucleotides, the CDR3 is TGTGCCAGCAGTGAGAGGGGGAGCCTGAACACTGAAGCTTTCTTT. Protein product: CASSERGSLNTEAFF.

CDR3: CASSPQGPNEQFF. CDR3 coding DNA: TGTGCCAGCAGCCCCCAGGGCCCCAATGAGCAGTTCTTC. The chain joins TRBV7-9 to TRBJ2-1; perhaps TRBD1 as D (5 bases). Germline CDR1 and CDR2: SEHNR and FQNEAQ (reference sequence). The CDR3 spans 13 residues. Deletions cut 5 bases from V and 6 bases from J, with 11 bases between. The full variable domain, rest sourced from reference TRBV7-9 and TRBJ2-1, is DTGVSQNPRHKITKRGQNVTFRCDPISEHNRLYWYRQTLGQGPEFLTYFQNEAQLEKSRLLSDRFSAERPKGSFSTLEIQRTEQGDSAMYLCASSPQGPNEQFFGPGTRLTVL.

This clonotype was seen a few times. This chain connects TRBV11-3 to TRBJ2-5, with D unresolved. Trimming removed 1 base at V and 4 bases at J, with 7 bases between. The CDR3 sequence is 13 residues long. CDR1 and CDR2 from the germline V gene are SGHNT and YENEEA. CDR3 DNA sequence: TGTGCCAGCAGCTTAGTTTTTGGAGAGACCCAGTACTTC. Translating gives CASSLVFGETQYF. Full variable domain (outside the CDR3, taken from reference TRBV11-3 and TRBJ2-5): EAGVVQSPRYKIIEKKQPVAFWCNPISGHNTLYWYLQNLGQGPELLIRYENEEAVDDSQLPKDRFSAERLKGVDSTLKIQPAELGDSAVYLCASSLVFGETQYFGPGTRLLVL.

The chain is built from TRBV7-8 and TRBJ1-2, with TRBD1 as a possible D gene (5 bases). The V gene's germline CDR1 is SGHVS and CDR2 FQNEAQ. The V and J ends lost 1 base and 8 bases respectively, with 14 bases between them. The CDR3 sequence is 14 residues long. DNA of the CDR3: TGTGCCAGCAGCTTAGTGGGGACCCCCGCCGGCTACACCTTC. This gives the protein CASSLVGTPAGYTF.

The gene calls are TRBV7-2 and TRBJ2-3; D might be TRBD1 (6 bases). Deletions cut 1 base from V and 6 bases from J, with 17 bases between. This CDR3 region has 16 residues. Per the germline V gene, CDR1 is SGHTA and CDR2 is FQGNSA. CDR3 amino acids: CASSLGPYRVGDTQYF. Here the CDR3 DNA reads TGTGCCAGCAGCTTAGGCCCCTACAGGGTCGGGGATACGCAGTATTTT.

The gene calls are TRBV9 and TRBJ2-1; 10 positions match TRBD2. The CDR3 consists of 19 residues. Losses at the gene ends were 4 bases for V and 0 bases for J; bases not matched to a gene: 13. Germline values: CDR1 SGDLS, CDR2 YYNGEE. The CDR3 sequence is CASSTRQGLAIDSYNEQFF. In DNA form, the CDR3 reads TGTGCCAGCAGCACCCGACAGGGACTAGCGATCGACTCCTACAATGAGCAGTTCTTC.